Presented here are 4 T cell receptor beta chains from one specimen sequenced in a study of T-cell memory formation after mild COVID-19. TCRdb re-derived calls from the 5' RACE reads in MiXCR, one entry per CDR3 protein. The sample shows fewer than 700,000 distinct CDR3 sequences, about a sixth of them seen only once. The sequenced sample consisted of PBMCs or a T cell subset sorted from them (not recorded which). These receptors came from an adult woman who had mild COVID-19 (a few samples of this study predate the infection). Cell type and time point are not known.

The V gene is TRBV12-3 or TRBV12-4, the J gene TRBJ2-3, with unresolved D. The CDR3 sequence is 12 residues long. Trimming left V 3 bases short and J 6 bases short, with 7 bases between. The CDR3 is CASSFLMDTQYF. DNA of the CDR3: TGTGCCAGCAGTTTCCTCATGGATACGCAGTATTTT.

This sequence joins TRBV27 and TRBJ1-6; 7 bases agree with TRBD1. After removal of 8 bases from V and 6 bases from J, the junction contained 13 bases not matched to a gene. Germline-derived CDR1 and CDR2 are MNHEY and SMNVEV (reference sequence). The CDR3 runs 16 residues. Here the CDR3 reads CASSPLGTDLNSPLHF. The CDR3 nucleotides are TGTGCCAGCTCCCCTCTCGGGACAGATCTTAATTCACCCCTCCACTTT.

Only a few counts were recorded for this clonotype. The chain has TRBV5-1 and TRBJ2-5; D is unclear. Trimming left V 4 bases short and J 0 bases short, with 16 bases between. CDR3 size: 16 residues. Germline CDR1 SGHRS, CDR2 YFSETQ. This CDR3 is CASSRYAMEYQETQYF. The CDR3 DNA reads TGCGCCAGCAGCCGATACGCGATGGAGTACCAAGAGACCCAGTACTTC.

This clonotype was found many times. V gene TRBV27 combines with J gene TRBJ2-3; 12 bases fit TRBD1. CDR3 length equals 17 residues. V shed 2 bases, J shed 3 bases, and the junction held 6 bases outside the gene matches. Germline assignment: CDR1 MNHEY and CDR2 SMNVEV (reference sequence). As DNA, the CDR3 is TGTGCCAGCAGTTTAGGGGACAGGGGGCGCGGTACAGATACGCAGTATTTT. Its translation: CASSLGDRGRGTDTQYF.